The source of this T cell receptor (beta chain) is a study of CD8+ T cells in alopecia areata. About the study: Administration of oral tofacitinib to treated patients was at 5 to 10 mg twice daily. Once tofacitinib had been taken for 6 to 18 months, 6 months off drug followed. Findings of the study overall: Relative to normal scalp, lesional scalp, especially alopecia totalis/universalis, showed higher clonality.

In the case of this clone: Its antigen is as yet unknown.

With V trimmed by 4 bases and J by 4 bases, 10 bases remained unmatched. The CDR3 consists of 15 residues. Looked up from germline, CDR1 is LNHDA and CDR2 is SQIVND (reference sequence). Peripheral blood and lesional scalp punch biopsies came from alopecia areata patients. RNA extraction was followed by reverse transcription into cDNA, which acted as the sequencing template. Sequenced by immunoSEQ multiplex PCR; TCRdb stores in-frame clones only, minus some. Found here are some 170,000 clones, 67% of them singletons; the top ten hold roughly 10%. The rearrangement links TRBV19 to TRBJ2-7, with 7 bases matching TRBD2. This TCR derives from a human donor with alopecia areata. Sequenced material: CD8+ T cells sorted from blood, taken at week 0. DNA of the CDR3: TGTGCCAGTAGTACCGCGCGCGGGGGTTATTACGAGCAGTACTTC. Translation gives CASSTARGGYYEQYF.